This record covers a single T cell receptor (beta chain). It is unclear where the CDR3 begins or ends on the DNA, so no DNA is shown, and the CDR3 is as TCRdb lists it. The sample is drawn from a study of glioma-infiltrating T cells. TCR alpha and beta CDR3 regions were amplified from RNA using iRepertoire nested multiplex PCR. TCRdb used MiXCR to reprocess the multiplex PCR reads, holding one entry per CDR3 protein. Counted here are over 140,000 distinct CDR3 sequences, about 39% occurring once; the ten biggest clones make up around 18%. The receptor's source is a human donor with low-grade glioma or glioblastoma, undergoing nonglioma brain surgery, or in good health (not recorded which). Sequenced material: glioma tissue, nonneoplastic brain tissue, or PBMCs (not recorded which).

This CDR3 reads CASSYFAGGSGEMFF. The chain joins TRBV6-2 or TRBV6-3 to TRBJ2-2; the DNA was not compared with TRBD2, the D call given in the table. From its first to its last residue, the CDR3 has 15 amino acids. Germline assignment: CDR1 MNHEY and CDR2 SVGEGT.